This T cell receptor beta chain was observed in a study of T cells in Graves' hyperthyroidism and ophthalmopathy. The study's findings and limits: Among thyroid clonotypes expanded above 0.001, most also appeared in blood. The model's output predicted ophthalmopathy at a median of roughly 6.9 months prior to onset.

About this clonotype: Its matching antigen is unknown.

Amplification of TCR beta CDR3 regions used RNA as the template. HTBI primers were the set used in a first-round RT-PCR of the TCR CDR3. TCRdb processed the multiplex PCR reads anew with MiXCR; each CDR3 protein has one entry. The sample lists hundreds of thousands of distinct CDR3 sequences; less than 25% were seen once. A patient was excluded if there was uncontrolled infection, other autoimmune disease, pregnancy or lactation. Clinical symptoms, serum thyroxine, TRAb, thyroid ultrasound and orbital computed tomography informed diagnoses. V shed 7 bases and J 5 bases; nucleotides not matched to a gene: 2. Looked up from germline, CDR1 is MNHNS and CDR2 is SASEGT. This CDR3 region has 13 residues.

The specimen was blood. This TCR came from a man aged 25-45 years with Graves' ophthalmopathy. The chain employs TRBV6-1 and TRBJ2-5; 12 nucleotides align to TRBD2. The CDR3 DNA is TGTGCCAGCACCCTAGCGGGAGGGGAGACCCAGTACTTC. Its protein is CASTLAGGETQYF.